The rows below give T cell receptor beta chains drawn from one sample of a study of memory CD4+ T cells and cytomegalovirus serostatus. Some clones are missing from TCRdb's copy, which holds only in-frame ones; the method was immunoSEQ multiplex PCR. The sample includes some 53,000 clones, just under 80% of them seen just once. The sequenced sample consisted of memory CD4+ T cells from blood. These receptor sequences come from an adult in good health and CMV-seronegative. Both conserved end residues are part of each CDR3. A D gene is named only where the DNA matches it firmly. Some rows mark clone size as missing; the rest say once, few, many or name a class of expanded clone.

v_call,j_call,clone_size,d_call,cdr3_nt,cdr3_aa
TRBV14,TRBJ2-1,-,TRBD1,TGTGCCAGCAGCCGAGGGACAGGGAGGTACAATGAGCAGTTCTTC,CASSRGTGRYNEQFF
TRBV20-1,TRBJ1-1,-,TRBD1,TGCAGTGCAACAGACAGGGTAGCTTTCTTT,CSATDRVAFF
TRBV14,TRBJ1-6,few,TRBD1,TGTGCCAGCAGCCAAGGTACCTGGACAGGGTTTCTAAGTTCACCCCTCCACTTT,CASSQGTWTGFLSSPLHF
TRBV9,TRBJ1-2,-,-,TGTGCCAGCAGCGTAGCTGGCACAGGGTTATTAGGCTACACCTTC,CASSVAGTGLLGYTF
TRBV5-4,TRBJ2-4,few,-,TGTGCCAGCAGCTTGGGACAACTTACTGACATTCAGTACTTC,CASSLGQLTDIQYF
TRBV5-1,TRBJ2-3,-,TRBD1,TGCGCCAGCAGCTGGGGGACAGTAACAGATACGCAGTATTTT,CASSWGTVTDTQYF
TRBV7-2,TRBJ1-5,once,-,TGTGCCAGCAGCACCACTAGGGATCAGCCCCAGCATTTT,CASSTTRDQPQHF
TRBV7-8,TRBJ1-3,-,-,TGTGCCAGCAGCTTAGATCAACCACCGACTGGAAACACCATATATTTT,CASSLDQPPTGNTIYF
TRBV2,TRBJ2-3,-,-,TGTGCCAGCAGTGAAGATGGGAGCTCTATCACAGATACGCAGTATTTT,CASSEDGSSITDTQYF
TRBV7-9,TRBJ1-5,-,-,TGTGCCAGCAGCTCCGAGCGCGGCGCCCAGCATTTT,CASSSERGAQHF
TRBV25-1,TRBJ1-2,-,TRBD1,TGTGCCAGCAGTGCCCGGGGGACAGGGGGCGACTATGGCTACACCTTC,CASSARGTGGDYGYTF
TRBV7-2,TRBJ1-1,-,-,TGTGCCAGCAGCTTAGATTTGCGGAGTGGAACTGAAGCTTTCTTT,CASSLDLRSGTEAFF
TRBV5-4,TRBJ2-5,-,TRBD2,TGTGCCAGCAGCCTTTGGACTAGCGGGGTAGGGTACTTC,CASSLWTSGVGYF
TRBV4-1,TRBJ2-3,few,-,TGCGCCAGCAGCCAAGTGAACTTGGTCGACACAGATACGCAGTATTTT,CASSQVNLVDTDTQYF
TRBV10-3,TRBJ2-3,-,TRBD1,TGTGCCATCATGGGTACGGACAGGGGCTCCACAGATACGCAGTATTTT,CAIMGTDRGSTDTQYF
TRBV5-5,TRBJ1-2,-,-,TGTGCCAGCAGCGCCCGGGCCCTGGACTATGGCTACACCTTC,CASSARALDYGYTF
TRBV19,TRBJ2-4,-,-,TGTGCCAGTAGTATAGCCACGGGACGAAACATTCAGTACTTC,CASSIATGRNIQYF
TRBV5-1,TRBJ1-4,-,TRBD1,TGCGCCAGCAGACAGCTGAAGGGGGCGGATGGTGCTAATGAAAAACTGTTTTTT,CASRQLKGADGANEKLFF
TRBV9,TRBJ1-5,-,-,TGTGCCAGCAGCTGGGCGGAGGTGGGGCCCCAGCATTTT,CASSWAEVGPQHF
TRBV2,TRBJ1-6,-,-,TGTGCCAGCAGTGATTTCGGGGGATTCGGTTCACCCCTCCACTTT,CASSDFGGFGSPLHF
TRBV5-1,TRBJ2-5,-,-,TGCGCCACCTTCTTCCTAGGGACCCAGTACTTC,CATFFLGTQYF
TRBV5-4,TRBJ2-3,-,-,TGTGCCAGCAGCTTCCAGACAGATACGCAGTATTTT,CASSFQTDTQYF
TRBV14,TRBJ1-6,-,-,TGTGCCAGCAGCCAAGAGAAGGGGAGCTCCTATAATTCACCCCTCCACTTT,CASSQEKGSSYNSPLHF
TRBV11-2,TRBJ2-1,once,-,TGTGCCAGCAGCTCTCTGGGGGGCTGGAGGAATGAGCAGTTCTTC,CASSSLGGWRNEQFF
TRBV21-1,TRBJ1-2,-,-,TGTGCCAGCGTCAGGGACAGACATTCTAACTATGGCTACACCTTC,CASVRDRHSNYGYTF
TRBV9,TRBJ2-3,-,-,TGTGCCAGCAGCCCCCGGGCAGTACAAGATACGCAGTATTTT,CASSPRAVQDTQYF
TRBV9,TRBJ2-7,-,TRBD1,TGTGCCAGCAGCGCAGATCTCGGGACAGGGACACGGGAGGAGCAGTACTTC,CASSADLGTGTREEQYF
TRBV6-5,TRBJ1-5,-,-,TGTGCCAGCAGTTACTCGGGGTTGGGTCTCACCCAGCCCCAGCATTTT,CASSYSGLGLTQPQHF
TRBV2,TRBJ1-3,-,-,TGTGCCAGCAGGGGCGGGACGGCCAGCTCTGGAAACACCATATATTTT,CASRGGTASSGNTIYF
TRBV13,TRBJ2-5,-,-,TGTGCCAGCAGCTTAGTGACGGCAAAAGAGACCCAGTACTTC,CASSLVTAKETQYF
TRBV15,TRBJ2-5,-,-,TGTGCCACCGCACCAGGGACGGTTAGGGAGACCCAGTACTTC,CATAPGTVRETQYF
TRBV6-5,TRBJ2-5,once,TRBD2,TGTGCCAGCAGTTACAGCCCGGGGGGAGAGACCCAGTACTTC,CASSYSPGGETQYF
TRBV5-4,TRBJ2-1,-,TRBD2,TGTGCCAGCAGCTTGGCGGGGGGGGAGTTCTTC,CASSLAGGEFF
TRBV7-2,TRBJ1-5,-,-,TGTGCCAGCAGCTCGCAGTATAATCAGCCCCAGCATTTT,CASSSQYNQPQHF
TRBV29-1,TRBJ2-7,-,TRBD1,TGCAGCGTCTCAGGGGGTTACGACGAGCAGTACTTC,CSVSGGYDEQYF
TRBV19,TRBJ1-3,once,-,TGTGCCACTACCGAGGTGGGCAGGGCTGGAAACACCATATATTTT,CATTEVGRAGNTIYF
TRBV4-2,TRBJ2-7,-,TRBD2,TGTGCCAGCAGCCAACCGCTAGCGGGGGATATCTCCGAGCAGTACTTC,CASSQPLAGDISEQYF
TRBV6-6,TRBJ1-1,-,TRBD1,TGTGCCAGCAGTTTAAGCGGGGACAGTGCAGCTTTCTTT,CASSLSGDSAAFF
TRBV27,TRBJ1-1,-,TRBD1,TGTGCCAGCAGTTTGGAGATTCACAGGGGCACTGAAGCTTTCTTT,CASSLEIHRGTEAFF
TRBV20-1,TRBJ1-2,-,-,TGCAGTGCTAGAAGGCAGGGGACCTACACCTTC,CSARRQGTYTF
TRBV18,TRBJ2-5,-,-,TGTGCCAGCTCCCCCAACGGGGAGGAGACCCAGTACTTC,CASSPNGEETQYF
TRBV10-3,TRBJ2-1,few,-,TGTGCCATCAGTGAGTCGCCCAGGGGTAATGAGCAGTTCTTC,CAISESPRGNEQFF
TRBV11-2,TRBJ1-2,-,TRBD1,TGTGCCAGCAGCTCGTTGTGGGACAGGAAAACAGGGTATGGCTACACCTTC,CASSSLWDRKTGYGYTF
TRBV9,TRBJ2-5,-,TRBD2,TGTGCCAGCAGCGTAGGAAGCGGGGGGTGGGCAGAGACCCAGTACTTC,CASSVGSGGWAETQYF
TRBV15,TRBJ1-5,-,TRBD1,TGTGCCACCGGGGACAGGGCTCAGCCCCAGCATTTT,CATGDRAQPQHF
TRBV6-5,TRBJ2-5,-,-,TGTGCCAGCAGAACGGTAGAGACCCAGTACTTC,CASRTVETQYF
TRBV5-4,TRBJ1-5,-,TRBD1,TGTGCCAGCAGCAGTGACAGGGGGGATCAGCCCCAGCATTTT,CASSSDRGDQPQHF
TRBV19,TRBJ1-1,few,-,TGTGCCACCGTCTCAAGAGGGGACACTGAAGCTTTCTTT,CATVSRGDTEAFF
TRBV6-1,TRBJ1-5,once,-,TGTGCCAGCACCCACGGGGGGGAACAGCCCCAGCATTTT,CASTHGGEQPQHF
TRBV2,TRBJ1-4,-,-,TGTGCCAGCAGTGACTCAGGGATAGAGGAAAAACTGTTTTTT,CASSDSGIEEKLFF
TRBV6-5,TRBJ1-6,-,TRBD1,TGTGCCAGCAGTTACATGACAGGGGGCCGTAATTCACCCCTCCACTTT,CASSYMTGGRNSPLHF
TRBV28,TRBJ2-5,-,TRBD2,TGTGCCAGCAGTCCCCCGCGGGGGTCGGGGGAGACCCAGTACTTC,CASSPPRGSGETQYF
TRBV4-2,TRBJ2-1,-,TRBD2,TGTGCCAGCAGCCAAGATAGGACTAGCGGGGTCTACAATGAGCAGTTCTTC,CASSQDRTSGVYNEQFF